The TCR beta chain described here comes from a study of cytomegalovirus exposure and HLA in healthy donors. Study results and limitations: TRBV6-2, TRBV6-3 and some other V segments were unresolvable in 87-base-pair reads.

The V segment lost 4 bases and the J segment 0 bases; nucleotides outside the gene matches: 7. Germline V gene sequence: CDR1 SGHNT, CDR2 YYREEE (reference sequence). The CDR3 is 16 amino acids. Remarks on this clone: Its antigen remains unidentified.

A multiplex PCR was run with 60 Vbeta primers and 13 Jbeta primers. The protocol was immunoSEQ multiplex PCR, while the TCRdb copy is restricted to in-frame clones and leaves out a portion. The sample records fewer than 200,000 clones, approximately 80% being singletons. The chain links TRBV5-4 to TRBJ1-5, with TRBD1 identical over 7 bases. The TCR was taken from a woman in her forties or fifties in good health and CMV-seronegative. Sequenced sample: PBMCs. The CDR3 sequence is CASSQGGRDSNQPQHF. CDR3 nucleotide sequence: TGTGCCAGCAGCCAAGGGGGCAGGGATAGCAATCAGCCCCAGCATTTT.